This T cell receptor (beta chain) stems from a study of post-analysis software for immune sequencing data. Study-wide findings and caveats: Among roughly five TRBV segments more frequent in patients than controls were TRBV5-6, TRBV5-1 and TRBV20-1.

In germline, CDR1 is SQVTM, CDR2 ANQGSEA. Trimming pared 3 bases from V and 5 bases from J, leaving 10 bases between. The CDR3 contains 12 residues. About this clonotype itself: Antigen: not known.

Presence of unique molecular identifiers characterized the TCR beta cDNA libraries. It was from about 0.98 to 11 million T cells that about 500,000 cDNA molecules came. One entry per CDR3 protein, called by TCRdb with MiXCR from the PCR reads. Among 700,000 to 800,000 distinct CDR3 sequences listed, 25% to 30% were seen once. The chain joins TRBV29-1 to TRBJ2-5, with D perhaps matching TRBD1 (6 bases). Sequencing used blood. This receptor was taken from a girl aged 10 to 17 with multiple sclerosis. CDR3: CSVDPQGETQYF. In nucleotides, the CDR3 is TGCAGCGTTGATCCCCAGGGGGAGACCCAGTACTTC.